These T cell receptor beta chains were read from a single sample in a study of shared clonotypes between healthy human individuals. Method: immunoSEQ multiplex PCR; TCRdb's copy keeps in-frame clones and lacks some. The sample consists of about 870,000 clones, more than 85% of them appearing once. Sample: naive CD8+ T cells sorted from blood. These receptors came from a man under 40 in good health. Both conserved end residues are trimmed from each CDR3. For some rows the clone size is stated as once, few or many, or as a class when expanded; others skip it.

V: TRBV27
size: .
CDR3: ASSYGESREGDLRDTQY

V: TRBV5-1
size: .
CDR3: ASSLLRDHNEQF

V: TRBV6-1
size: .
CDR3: ASSYRDRAYEQY

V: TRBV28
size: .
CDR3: ASSPPGQGNYGYT

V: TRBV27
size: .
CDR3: ASSPWGTGELF

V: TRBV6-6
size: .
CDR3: ASGGNQPQH

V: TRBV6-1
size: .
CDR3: ASSEGPTWEPTDTQY

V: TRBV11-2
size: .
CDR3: ASSETGTEAF

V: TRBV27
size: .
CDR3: ASSSDSRWVSPYNEQF

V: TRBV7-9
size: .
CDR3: ASSRSPANYGYT

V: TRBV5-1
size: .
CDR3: ASSYDRPTGELF

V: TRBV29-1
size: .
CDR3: SVEVTIIGLAENTDTQY

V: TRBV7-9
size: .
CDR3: ASSSELAGSGELF

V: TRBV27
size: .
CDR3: ASSLSMLAGNEQF

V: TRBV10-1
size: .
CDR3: ASSDWTSGSGETQY

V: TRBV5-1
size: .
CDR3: ASSWTSGNIGELF

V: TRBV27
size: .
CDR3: ASTPGLASYNEQF

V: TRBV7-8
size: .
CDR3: ASSLNSQGPSYEQY

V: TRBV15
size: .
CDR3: ATSRGEAGATGELF

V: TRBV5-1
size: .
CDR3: ASSLGGRDRDTQY

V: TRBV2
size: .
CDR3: ASSDHVALEQF

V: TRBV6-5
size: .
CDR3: ASRGTGNTEAF

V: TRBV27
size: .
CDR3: ASSPGTSGSDEQF

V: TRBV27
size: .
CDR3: ASSSIPLGYGNQPQH

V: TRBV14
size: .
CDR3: ASSQYPVNTGELF

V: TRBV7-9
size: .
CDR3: ASSLGVTGQDTQY

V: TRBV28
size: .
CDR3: ASRRGQGAYEQY

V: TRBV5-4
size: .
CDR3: ASSLGVAAEQY

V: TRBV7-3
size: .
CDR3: ASSLTPWTGGNTEAF

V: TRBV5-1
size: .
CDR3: ASSLASWQSTSEFNEQF

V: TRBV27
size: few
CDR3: ASSTPWGGGKGEAF

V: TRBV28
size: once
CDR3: ASSPISGGDMSTEAF

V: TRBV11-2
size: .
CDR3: ASSRNGNNNEQF

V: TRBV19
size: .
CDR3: ASSIVASGFSYEQY

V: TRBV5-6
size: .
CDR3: ASSLATGEGNQPQH

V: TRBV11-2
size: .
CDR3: ASTDLRYNEQF

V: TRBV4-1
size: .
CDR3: ASSQVIIGRERNYEQY

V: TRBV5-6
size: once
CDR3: ASHDGGLTDEQF

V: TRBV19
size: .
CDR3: ASSIMEGDEQY

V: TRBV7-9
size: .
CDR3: ASSYGQTNEKLF

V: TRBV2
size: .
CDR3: ASRGGLDTQY

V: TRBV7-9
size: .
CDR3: ASSLGAGHYEQY

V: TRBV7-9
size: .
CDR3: ASSFADLSNEQY

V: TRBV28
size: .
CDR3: ASSSWSPAEKDTQY

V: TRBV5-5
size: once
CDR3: ASSLLGQGALNEKLF